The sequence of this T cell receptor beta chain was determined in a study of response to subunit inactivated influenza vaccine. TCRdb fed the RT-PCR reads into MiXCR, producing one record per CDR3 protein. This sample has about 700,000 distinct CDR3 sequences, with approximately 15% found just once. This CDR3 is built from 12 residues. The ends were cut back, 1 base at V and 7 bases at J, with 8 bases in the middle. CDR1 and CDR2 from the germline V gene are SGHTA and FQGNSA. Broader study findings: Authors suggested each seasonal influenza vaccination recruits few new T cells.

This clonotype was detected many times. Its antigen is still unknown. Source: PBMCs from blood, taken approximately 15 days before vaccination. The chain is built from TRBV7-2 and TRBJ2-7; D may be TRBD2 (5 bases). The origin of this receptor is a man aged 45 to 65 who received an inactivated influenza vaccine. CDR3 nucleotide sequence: TGTGCCAGCAGCTTAGGGACGGGGGAGCAGTACTTC. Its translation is CASSLGTGEQYF.